Below, 32 T cell receptor beta chains from the same sample are listed, as sequenced in a study of Graves' ophthalmopathy and Graves' hyperthyroidism. From RNA, the CDR3 regions of TCR beta chains were amplified and sequenced. The authors performed first-round RT-PCR with HTBI primers and then a second-round multiplex PCR. MiXCR was run by TCRdb on the multiplex PCR reads, yielding one entry per CDR3 protein. The table has over 450,000 distinct CDR3 sequences, 13% to 15% seen once. Sequenced: blood. The source is a woman between 25 and 40 years old with Graves' ophthalmopathy.

At least ten counts were recorded for this clonotype. The chain recombines TRBV12-3 or TRBV12-4 with TRBJ2-2; TRBD1 matches at 8 bases. The V and J ends lost 6 bases and 7 bases, in that order; junction bases with no gene match: 4. This CDR3 region has 13 residues. The CDR3 region has the DNA TGTGCCAGCAGCCAGGGGGCGGGCGGGGAGCTGTTTTTT. Translating it yields CASSQGAGGELFF.

This clonotype appeared many times. The chain carries TRBV30 and TRBJ1-1, with D perhaps TRBD1 (5 bases). From germline, CDR1 is GTSNPN and CDR2 SVGIG (reference sequence). The V gene lost 3 bases and the J gene lost 6 bases, with 14 bases spanning the gap. The CDR3 runs 13 residues. CDR3 sequence: CAWSKTVSAEAFF. The CDR3 bases are TGTGCCTGGAGCAAGACAGTTTCCGCTGAAGCTTTCTTT.

This clonotype was picked up a small number of times. The V gene is TRBV5-1, the J gene TRBJ1-6, with 9 bases identical to TRBD1. CDR1 is SGHRS and CDR2 is YFSETQ in the germline V gene. This CDR3 is 16 amino acids long. V shed 1 base and J 5 bases; nucleotides not matched to a gene: 4. CDR3 amino acids: CASSLTGGANNSPLHF. The CDR3 bases are TGCGCCAGCAGCTTGACAGGGGGCGCGAATAATTCACCCCTCCACTTT.

This clonotype has ten or more counts. The rearrangement links TRBV27 to TRBJ2-2; D possibly matches TRBD1 or TRBD2 (6 bases each). V was pared by 8 bases and J by 8 bases, with 18 bases between. The germline CDR1 and CDR2 sequences are MNHEY and SMNVEV (reference sequence). CDR3 size: 14 residues. CDR3 sequence: CASCPGDITGELFF. DNA for the CDR3: TGTGCCAGCTGCCCGGGGGACATTACTGGGGAGCTGTTTTTT.

In this sample, this clonotype turned up many times. J is TRBJ2-6 and V is TRBV27; 9 positions match TRBD1. Per germline, CDR1 MNHEY and CDR2 SMNVEV (reference sequence). The CDR3 runs to 15 residues. V lost 6 bases, J lost 4 bases, and 4 bases stayed unmatched. CDR3 sequence (DNA): TGTGCCAGCAGAGACAGGGGGTTCGGGGCCAACGTCCTGACTTTC. Its translation: CASRDRGFGANVLTF. Full variable domain (rest looked up from reference TRBV27 and TRBJ2-6): EAQVTQNPRYLITVTGKKLTVTCSQNMNHEYMSWYRQDPGLGLRQIYYSMNVEVTDKGDVPEGYKVSRKEKRNFPLILESPSPNQTSLYFCASRDRGFGANVLTFGAGSRLTVL.

This clonotype was seen many times. The V call is TRBV10-3, the J call TRBJ2-7, with D perhaps assigned TRBD1 or TRBD2 (6 bases each). This CDR3 comprises 15 residues. V lost 2 bases and J lost 1, with 12 bases in between. CDR1 is ENHRY and CDR2 is SYGVKD in the germline V gene. This chain's CDR3 is CAISEKGGPSYEQYF. In DNA form, the CDR3 reads TGTGCCATCAGTGAGAAGGGGGGTCCTTCCTACGAGCAGTACTTC.

This clonotype has at least ten counts. This chain joins TRBV27 and TRBJ2-7; D gene uncertain. The germline CDR1 and CDR2 sequences are MNHEY and SMNVEV (reference sequence). This CDR3 region has 15 residues. V lost 6 bases and J lost 0, with 15 bases in between. CDR3 nucleotide sequence: TGTGCCAGCAGGCCCGAGGTGGGATTCTCCTACGAGCAGTACTTC. This encodes CASRPEVGFSYEQYF.

The chain carries TRBV12-3 or TRBV12-4 and TRBJ2-5, with a possible D match to TRBD1 (6 bases). This CDR3 is 13 amino acids long. V shed 5 bases and J shed 4 bases, with 11 bases lying between them. The CDR3 bases are TGTGCCAGCAGTCGGGCCAGGGGAGAGACCCAGTACTTC. Translating gives CASSRARGETQYF.

This clonotype has a single count. The chain is built from TRBV29-1 and TRBJ2-7; weak D call: TRBD2 (5 bases). V gave up 7 bases and J gave up 4 bases, with 20 bases separating them. This CDR3 contains 14 residues. In germline, CDR1 is SQVTM, CDR2 ANQGSEA. CDR3 region: CSASGVGSPYEQYF. The CDR3 coding sequence is TGCAGCGCCTCCGGGGTGGGGAGCCCTTACGAGCAGTACTTC.

This clonotype was observed many times. The V call is TRBV10-2, the J call TRBJ2-7; D unresolved. The CDR3 has 15 residues. V was shortened by 2 bases and J by 2 bases, with 13 bases between the two germline ends. The germline gives CDR1 WSHSY, CDR2 SAAADI. In DNA form, the CDR3 reads TGCGCCAGCAGTGAGGTGGTGGGAACTACCTACGAGCAGTACTTC. It specifies CASSEVVGTTYEQYF.

This clonotype was detected ten times or more. This chain connects TRBV7-9 to TRBJ1-1; the D gene is possibly TRBD1 (5 bases). The CDR3 is 12 residues long. The germline V and J ends were trimmed by 4 bases and 6 bases, with 9 bases remaining between them. Germline CDR1 SEHNR, CDR2 FQNEAQ (reference sequence). The CDR3 region is CASSSGRPEAFF. The DNA for the CDR3 is TGTGCCAGCAGCTCGGGACGGCCTGAAGCTTTCTTT.

This clonotype was seen ten or more times. The CDR3 protein is CASSRGAGTNTGELFF. The CDR3, as DNA: TGTGCCAGCAGCCGGGGGGCGGGTACGAACACCGGGGAGCTGTTTTTT. The chain joins TRBV11-2 to TRBJ2-2; D is perhaps TRBD2 (7 bases). CDR1 and CDR2 from the germline V gene are SGHAT and FQNNGV. V shed 5 bases and J shed 0 bases, with 13 bases lying between them. CDR3 length: 16 residues.

The chain uses TRBV6-2 or TRBV6-3 and TRBJ1-1; D is perhaps TRBD1 (6 bases). The CDR3 runs 14 residues. Germline values: CDR1 MNHEY, CDR2 SVGEGT. V lost 7 bases and J 0 bases, leaving 12 bases between the germline ends. The CDR3 spells CASKTGNMNTEAFF. The CDR3 coding sequence is TGTGCCAGCAAAACAGGGAACATGAACACTGAAGCTTTCTTT.

This clonotype was observed at least ten times. The V and J genes are TRBV20-1 and TRBJ1-1, with 7 bases that match TRBD1. Germline V lookup: CDR1 DFQATT, CDR2 SNEGSKA (reference sequence). Unmatched junction bases numbered 15, after V lost 5 bases and J lost 6 bases. CDR3 length equals 15 residues. CDR3 sequence reads: CSAQPTGMSTAEAFF. For the CDR3, the DNA is TGCAGTGCTCAACCGACAGGGATGAGCACCGCTGAAGCTTTCTTT.

This clonotype was counted at least ten times. The gene calls are TRBV6-5 and TRBJ2-5; 9 positions match TRBD2. J gave up 2 bases and V 5 bases, and 3 bases lay outside the gene matches. This CDR3 contains 14 residues. The germline CDR1 and CDR2 sequences are MNHEY and SVGAGI. CDR3 protein: CASSPSGGQETQYF. CDR3 nucleotides: TGTGCCAGCAGTCCCAGCGGGGGGCAAGAGACCCAGTACTTC.

J is TRBJ1-1 and V is TRBV15; D perhaps matches TRBD1 (6 bases). The V gene lost 0 bases and the J gene lost 1 base, with 9 bases spanning the gap. This CDR3 is 15 amino acids long. Germline lookup yields CDR1 LNHNV and CDR2 YYDKDF (reference sequence). The CDR3 is CATSRDWGQNTEAFF. The CDR3, as DNA: TGTGCCACCAGCAGAGATTGGGGACAGAACACTGAAGCTTTCTTT.

This clonotype appeared a few times. The rearrangement uses TRBV30 and TRBJ2-3, with D unclear. There are 13 residues in the CDR3. V lost 1 base, J lost 1 base, and 6 bases lay in between. CDR1 and CDR2 from the germline V gene are GTSNPN and SVGIG (reference sequence). CDR3 nucleotides: TGTGCCTGGAGTGCCCTCCGCACAGATACGCAGTATTTT. Amino acids: CAWSALRTDTQYF. Complete variable domain (other parts from reference TRBV30 and TRBJ2-3): SQTIHQWPATLVQPVGSPLSLECTVEGTSNPNLYWYRQAAGRGLQLLFYSVGIGQISSEVPQNLSASRPQDRQFILSSKKLLLSDSGFYLCAWSALRTDTQYFGPGTRLTVL.

This clonotype was counted at least ten times. The rearrangement links TRBV12-3 or TRBV12-4 to TRBJ1-1, with D possibly TRBD1 on 5 matching bases. V was trimmed by 5 bases and J by 3 bases, leaving 13 bases between them. The CDR3 sequence is 14 residues long. The CDR3 loop is CASSPHRFYTEAFF. CDR3 in DNA: TGTGCCAGCAGTCCCCACAGGTTCTACACTGAAGCTTTCTTT.

This clonotype has ten or more counts. The V call is TRBV5-1, the J call TRBJ1-1; no definite D call. The CDR3 covers 15 residues. V was cut by 0 bases and J by 5 bases, with 14 bases left in between. Per the germline V gene, CDR1 is SGHRS and CDR2 is YFSETQ. The CDR3, as DNA: TGCGCCAGCAGCTTGGGACACACCTTAGGGACTGAAGCTTTCTTT. This gives the protein CASSLGHTLGTEAFF.

This clonotype has at least ten counts. This sequence joins TRBV20-1 and TRBJ2-2; 7 nucleotides agree with TRBD1. The germline gives CDR1 DFQATT, CDR2 SNEGSKA (reference sequence). The CDR3 runs 16 residues. V lost 3 bases to trimming and J lost 1 base; unmatched junction nucleotides: 8. This CDR3 is CSASFIGQVNTGELFF. In DNA, the CDR3 is TGCAGTGCTAGTTTTATAGGACAGGTGAACACCGGGGAGCTGTTTTTT.

This clonotype was counted only a few times. V and J are TRBV6-4 and TRBJ1-2; perhaps TRBD1 as D (5 bases). Germline V gene sequence: CDR1 MRHNA, CDR2 SNTAGT. The CDR3 has 17 residues. Trimming left V 6 bases short and J 0 bases short, with 20 bases between. The CDR3 here is CASSPGLGLLPNYGYTF. The CDR3 DNA reads as TGTGCCAGCAGCCCGGGACTAGGCCTTCTACCTAACTATGGCTACACCTTC.

This clonotype came up many times. The rearrangement uses TRBV28 and TRBJ2-5; D uncertain. Germline-derived CDR1 and CDR2 are MDHEN and SYDVKM. The CDR3 is 13 residues long. Deletions cut 3 bases from V and 1 base from J, with 6 bases between. This CDR3 is CASSFRAQETQYF. The CDR3 nucleotides read TGTGCCAGCAGTTTCCGGGCCCAAGAGACCCAGTACTTC. The complete variable domain, with remaining parts taken from reference TRBV28 and TRBJ2-5, reads DVKVTQSSRYLVKRTGEKVFLECVQDMDHENMFWYRQDPGLGLRLIYFSYDVKMKEKGDIPEGYSVSREKKERFSLILESASTNQTSMYLCASSFRAQETQYFGPGTRLLVL.

At least ten counts were recorded for this clonotype. This chain connects TRBV5-1 to TRBJ1-1, with D tentatively TRBD1 (5 bases). Per the germline V gene, CDR1 is SGHRS and CDR2 is YFSETQ. The CDR3 runs 17 residues. The ends were cut back, 0 bases at V and 0 bases at J, with 15 bases in the middle. CDR3 in DNA: TGCGCCAGCAGCTTGGTCCCGGGACTTAACATGAACACTGAAGCTTTCTTT. Residues: CASSLVPGLNMNTEAFF.

Remarks on this clonotype: One base away lies a much larger clone, so this may be a sequencing read error. CDR3 in DNA: TGCAGTGCTAGAGATTTACGCTTAGGGAACATTGAAGCTTTCTTT. It specifies CSARDLRLGNIEAFF. The V and J genes are TRBV20-1 and TRBJ1-1; D unresolved. This CDR3 has 15 amino acids. Germline assignment: CDR1 DFQATT and CDR2 SNEGSKA (reference sequence).

This clonotype was detected a few times. The chain has TRBV7-9 and TRBJ2-2; TRBD1 aligns across 8 bases. The CDR3 totals 14 residues. V lost 3 bases and J lost 8; bases outside the gene matches: 5. Germline assignment: CDR1 SEHNR and CDR2 FQNEAQ (reference sequence). CDR3 bases: TGTGCCAGCAGCTTCCAGGGGGCTCTGGGGGAGCTGTTTTTT. The encoded protein is CASSFQGALGELFF.

Many counts were recorded for this clonotype. The chain is built from TRBV30 and TRBJ1-1; possibly TRBD1 for D (5 bases). Trimming took off 0 bases at V and 1 base at J, with 12 bases between the two ends. CDR1 and CDR2 from the germline V gene are GTSNPN and SVGIG (reference sequence). This CDR3 is 15 amino acids long. Here the CDR3 DNA reads TGTGCCTGGAGTGTAACCCCCGGGGGGAACACTGAAGCTTTCTTT. It specifies CAWSVTPGGNTEAFF.

This clonotype was counted a few times. The chain links TRBV6-1 to TRBJ1-1, with a tentative D call TRBD1 (5 bases). The CDR3 extends over 17 amino acids. Per the germline V gene, CDR1 is MNHNS and CDR2 is SASEGT. Trimming left V 7 bases short and J 0 bases short, with 21 bases between. The CDR3 loop is CASMAGRSTFMNTEAFF. The DNA of the CDR3 is TGTGCCAGCATGGCGGGGCGTTCGACGTTCATGAACACTGAAGCTTTCTTT.

This clonotype has a count of ten or more. J is TRBJ2-6 and V is TRBV9; no definite D call. Germline V gene sequence: CDR1 SGDLS, CDR2 YYNGEE. This CDR3 has 15 residues. Trimming removed 0 bases at V and 0 bases at J, with 4 bases between. Here the CDR3 reads CASSVESSGANVLTF. The CDR3 DNA follows: TGTGCCAGCAGCGTAGAGAGCTCTGGGGCCAACGTCCTGACTTTC.

This clonotype has at least ten counts. This chain joins TRBV28 and TRBJ1-3; D perhaps matches TRBD1 (5 bases). Germline-derived CDR1 and CDR2 are MDHEN and SYDVKM. The CDR3 length is 15 residues. V was shortened by 2 bases and J by 3 bases, with 11 bases between the two germline ends. The CDR3 is CASSLPSGGGNTIYF. As DNA, the CDR3 is TGTGCCAGCAGTTTACCCTCGGGGGGTGGAAACACCATATATTTT. The complete variable domain, with remaining parts taken from reference TRBV28 and TRBJ1-3, reads DVKVTQSSRYLVKRTGEKVFLECVQDMDHENMFWYRQDPGLGLRLIYFSYDVKMKEKGDIPEGYSVSREKKERFSLILESASTNQTSMYLCASSLPSGGGNTIYFGEGSWLTVV.

This clonotype was observed many times. This chain joins TRBV18 and TRBJ1-3; D is undetermined. V shed 6 bases and J shed 1 base, with 7 bases lying between them. The CDR3 is made up of 13 amino acids. In germline, CDR1 is KGHSH, CDR2 LQKENI. In DNA form, the CDR3 reads TGTGCCAGCTCCGGCGTTTCTGGAAACACCATATATTTT. It specifies CASSGVSGNTIYF.

This clonotype was detected ten times or more. The chain recombines TRBV28 with TRBJ1-6; TRBD1 is a possible D gene (5 bases). The CDR3 covers 15 residues. V gave up 0 bases and J gave up 5 bases, with 8 bases separating them. The germline CDR1 and CDR2 sequences are MDHEN and SYDVKM. CDR3 residues: CASSLWGQNNSPLHF. The DNA for the CDR3 is TGTGCCAGCAGTTTATGGGGGCAGAATAATTCACCCCTCCACTTT.

This clonotype occurred many times. This chain connects TRBV29-1 to TRBJ2-2; 12 nucleotides align to TRBD2. V trimming: 3 bases; J trimming: 1 base; junction bases outside the gene matches: 6. The germline V gene has CDR1 SQVTM and CDR2 ANQGSEA. The CDR3 is 17 amino acids. The CDR3, as DNA: TGCAGCGTTGAGACTAGCGGGAGCACGGAGAACACCGGGGAGCTGTTTTTT. Its protein product is CSVETSGSTENTGELFF.